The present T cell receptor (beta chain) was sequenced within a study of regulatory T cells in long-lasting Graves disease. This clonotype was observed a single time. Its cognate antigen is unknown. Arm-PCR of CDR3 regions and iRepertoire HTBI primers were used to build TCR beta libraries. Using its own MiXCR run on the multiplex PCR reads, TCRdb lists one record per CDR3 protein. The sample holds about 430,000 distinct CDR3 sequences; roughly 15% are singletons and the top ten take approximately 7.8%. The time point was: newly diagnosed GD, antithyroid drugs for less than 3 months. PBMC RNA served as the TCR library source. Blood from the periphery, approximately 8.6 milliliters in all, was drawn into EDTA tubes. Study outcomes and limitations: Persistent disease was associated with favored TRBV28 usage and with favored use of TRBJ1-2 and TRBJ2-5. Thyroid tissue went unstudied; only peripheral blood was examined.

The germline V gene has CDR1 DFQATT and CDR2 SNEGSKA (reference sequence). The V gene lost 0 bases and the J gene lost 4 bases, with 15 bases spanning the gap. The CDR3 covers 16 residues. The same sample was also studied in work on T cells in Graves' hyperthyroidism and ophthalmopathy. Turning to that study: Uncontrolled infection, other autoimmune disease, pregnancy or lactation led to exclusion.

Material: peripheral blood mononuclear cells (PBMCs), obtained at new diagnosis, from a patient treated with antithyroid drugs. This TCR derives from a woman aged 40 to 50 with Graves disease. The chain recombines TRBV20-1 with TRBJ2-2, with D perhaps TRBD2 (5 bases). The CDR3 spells CSARDTGIGGTGELFF. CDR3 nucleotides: TGCAGTGCTAGAGATACCGGGATTGGAGGCACCGGGGAGCTGTTTTTT.